The text below deals with one T cell receptor beta chain. The antigen this receptor binds is unknown. Base-call qualities are not available, and no considerably larger clone is one nucleotide away. Whole blood was collected in K2EDTA tubes by collaborating institutions according to the institutions' own protocols. For TCRbeta analysis, collaborator samples were shipped as frozen whole blood, as isolated PBMCs, or as DNA extracted from either sample type. From the cysteine up to the phenylalanine, the CDR3 has a length of 12 residues. CDR3 DNA only is kept here, 36 bases in frame from base 1. Cut back by 4 bases and 6 bases, the V and J ends lie 9 bases apart. The CDR1 and CDR2 encoded by the germline V gene (reference sequence) are MNHNY and SVGAGI. The immunoSEQ Assay, a bias-controlled multiplex PCR, was used to amplify TCRbeta CDR3 regions from genomic DNA. The study's own analysis went as follows. The number of nucleated cells in each sample was estimated from the amplification of reference gene primers within the assay. To quantify the absolute abundance of each unique TCRbeta CDR3 rearrangement, sequence reads were collapsed and filtered. For each sample, productive Simpson clonality was calculated by taking the square root of Simpson's diversity index across productive rearrangements. Here the immuneACCESS table is served through TCRdb, limited to in-frame sequences with V and J called. Missing clones are a known gap in these copies; in checked studies unresolved V genes cover under half, and the rest lacks a known reason. The V and J calls and clone size are taken from that table; D and trimming were inferred from the DNA. The sample records about 120,000 clones, around 87% of which are singletons. Of the sample, less than 30% is held by the ten largest clones.

These data belong to a study of blood T cell repertoires in COVID-19 (dated by TCRdb to the early 2020s). Broadly, across the study: The collaborator samples originated in the United States, Italy and Spain and spanned the acute and convalescent phases of COVID-19. The prospective study material was composed of cDNA or gDNA derived from T cells, B-cell-depleted T cells, or PBMCs. The dataset comprised deeply sampled blood TCRbeta repertoires from subjects exposed to, actively infected with, or recovered from COVID-19. The repertoires were released in a freely available public database intended as a resource for research on the immune response to SARS-CoV-2. Samples were obtained from the ongoing ImmuneRACE study (first 160 participants) and from 1,254 subjects provided by 6 global collaborators. Nearly every sample came with metadata listing a de-identified subject ID, COVID-19 status, age in years and sex. Where HLA class I and class II types were available, the types were taken from metadata supplied by the sample provider, not from assay-based typing. Here is what the overall study found, with its caveats: How much clinical and demographic metadata was included differed by source and by participant, and the metadata was provided uncurated.

The receptor was isolated from an older man with active or convalescent COVID-19. Material for sequencing was peripheral blood. In this chain, TRBV6-6 is recombined with TRBJ1-1; no confident D gene assignment can be made. The CDR3 loop reads CASSSQDSEAFF. The DNA sequence is given as TGTGCCAGCAGTTCCCAGGACTCTGAAGCTTTCTTT.